This T cell receptor beta chain was captured in a study of shared clonotypes between healthy human individuals. The overall study: Each donor's CD8 memory used one plate, CD8 naive two, each CD4 subset three. Study-wide findings and caveats: Exclusively blood specimens were collected; tissue repertoires likely differ.

The V end was cut by 5 bases, the J end by 9 bases, with 17 bases between. This CDR3 has 14 residues. The germline CDR1 and CDR2 sequences are MNHNS and SASEGT. The data were produced by immunoSEQ multiplex PCR, yet TCRdb's version contains in-frame clones alone and is incomplete. The repertoire holds over 2 million clones, with roughly 94% as singletons. Cells designated naive CD8 were CD45RO-negative and were positively selected for CCR7, with terminally differentiated effector memory CD45RA+ cells excluded. For this clone: Its matching antigen is unknown.

The sequenced sample consisted of naive CD8+ T cells sorted from blood. This TCR derives from a young man in good health. The chain is built from TRBV6-1 and TRBJ2-1; unclear D gene. CDR3 amino acids: CASSSPDLLFEQFF. The CDR3, as DNA: TGTGCCAGCAGTTCCCCGGACCTCTTATTTGAGCAGTTCTTC.